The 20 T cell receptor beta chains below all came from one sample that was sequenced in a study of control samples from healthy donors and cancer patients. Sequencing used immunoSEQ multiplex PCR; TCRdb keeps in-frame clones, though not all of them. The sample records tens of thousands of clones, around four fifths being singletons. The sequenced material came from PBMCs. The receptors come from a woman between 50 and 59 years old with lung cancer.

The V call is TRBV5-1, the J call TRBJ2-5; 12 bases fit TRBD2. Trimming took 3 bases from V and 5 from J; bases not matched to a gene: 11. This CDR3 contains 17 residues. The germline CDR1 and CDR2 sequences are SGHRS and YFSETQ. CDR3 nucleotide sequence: TGCGCCAGCAGCTCCCACCCTAGCGGGGGGGGAAGGGAGACCCAGTACTTC. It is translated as CASSSHPSGGGRETQYF.

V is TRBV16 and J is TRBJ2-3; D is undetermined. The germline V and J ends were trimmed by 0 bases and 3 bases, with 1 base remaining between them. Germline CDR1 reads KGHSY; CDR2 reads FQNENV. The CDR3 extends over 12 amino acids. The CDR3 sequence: CASSQSTDTQYF. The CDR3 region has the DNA TGTGCCAGCAGCCAATCGACAGATACGCAGTATTTT.

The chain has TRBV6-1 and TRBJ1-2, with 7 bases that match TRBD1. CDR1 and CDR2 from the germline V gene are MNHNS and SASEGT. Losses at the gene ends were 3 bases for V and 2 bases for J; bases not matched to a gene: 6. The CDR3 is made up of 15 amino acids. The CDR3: CASSERQGRNYGYTF. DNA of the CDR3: TGTGCCAGCAGTGAGAGACAGGGTCGGAACTATGGCTACACCTTC.

DNA for the CDR3: TGTGCCAGCAGCTTAAATAGGTTGGGATACAATGAGCAGTTCTTC. It translates to CASSLNRLGYNEQFF. V usage is TRBV7-3 and J usage is TRBJ2-1; D is undetermined. This CDR3 has 15 residues. Germline V gene lookup returns CDR1 SGHTA and CDR2 FQGTGA. The ends were cut back, 1 base at V and 4 bases at J, with 11 bases in the middle.

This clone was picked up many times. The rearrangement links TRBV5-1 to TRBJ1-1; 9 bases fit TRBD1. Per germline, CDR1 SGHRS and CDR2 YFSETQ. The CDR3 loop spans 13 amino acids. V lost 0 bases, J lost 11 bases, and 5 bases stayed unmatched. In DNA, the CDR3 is TGCGCCAGCAGCTTGGATAGGACAGGGGAGGCTTTCTTT. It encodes CASSLDRTGEAFF.

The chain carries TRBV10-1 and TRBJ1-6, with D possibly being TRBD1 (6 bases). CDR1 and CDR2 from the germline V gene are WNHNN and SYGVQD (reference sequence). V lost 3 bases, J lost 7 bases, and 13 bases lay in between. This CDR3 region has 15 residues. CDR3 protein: CASSDSQGLNSPLHF. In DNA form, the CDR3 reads TGCGCCAGCAGTGATTCCCAGGGGTTGAATTCACCCCTCCACTTT.

The chain's CDR3 is CASSTGQGNGYTF. CDR3 coding DNA: TGTGCCAGCAGTACCGGACAGGGTAATGGCTACACCTTC. The chain carries TRBV6-1 and TRBJ1-2; 8 bases line up with TRBD1. Germline V CDR1 and CDR2: MNHNS, SASEGT. The CDR3 has 13 amino acids. V shed 5 bases, J shed 6 bases, and the junction held 5 bases outside the gene matches.

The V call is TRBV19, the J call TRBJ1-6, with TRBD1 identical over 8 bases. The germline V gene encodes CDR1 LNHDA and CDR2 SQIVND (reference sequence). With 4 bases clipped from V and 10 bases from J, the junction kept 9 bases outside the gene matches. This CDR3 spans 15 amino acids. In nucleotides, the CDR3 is TGTGCCAGTAGTAATTACGGACAGGGAACCTCACCCCTCCACTTT. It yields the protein CASSNYGQGTSPLHF.

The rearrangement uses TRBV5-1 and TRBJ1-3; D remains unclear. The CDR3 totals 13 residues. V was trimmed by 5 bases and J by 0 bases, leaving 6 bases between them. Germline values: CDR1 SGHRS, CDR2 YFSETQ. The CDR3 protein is CASSQDSGNTIYF. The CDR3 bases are TGCGCCAGCAGTCAAGACTCTGGAAACACCATATATTTT. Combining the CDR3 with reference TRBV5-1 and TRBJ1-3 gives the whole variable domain KAGVTQTPRYLIKTRGQQVTLSCSPISGHRSVSWYQQTPGQGLQFLFEYFSETQRNKGNFPGRFSGRQFSNSRSEMNVSTLELGDSALYLCASSQDSGNTIYFGEGSWLTVV.

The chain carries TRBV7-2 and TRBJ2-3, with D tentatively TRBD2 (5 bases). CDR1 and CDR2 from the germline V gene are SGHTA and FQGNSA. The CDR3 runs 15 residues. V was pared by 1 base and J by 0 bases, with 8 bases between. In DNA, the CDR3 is TGTGCCAGCAGCTTAGGAAGGACTAGCACAGATACGCAGTATTTT. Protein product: CASSLGRTSTDTQYF.

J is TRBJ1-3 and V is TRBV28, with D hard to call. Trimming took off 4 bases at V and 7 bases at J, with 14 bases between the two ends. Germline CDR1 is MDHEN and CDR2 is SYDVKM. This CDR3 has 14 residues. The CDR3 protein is CASSSYEGFNTIYF. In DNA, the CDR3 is TGTGCCAGCAGTTCATATGAAGGGTTTAACACCATATATTTT.

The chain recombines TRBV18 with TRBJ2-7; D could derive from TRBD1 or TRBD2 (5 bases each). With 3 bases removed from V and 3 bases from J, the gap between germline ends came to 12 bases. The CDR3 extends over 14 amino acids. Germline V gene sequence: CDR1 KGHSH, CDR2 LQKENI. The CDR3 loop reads CASSPRGPGYEQYF. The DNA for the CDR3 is TGTGCCAGCTCACCCCGGGGACCCGGCTACGAGCAGTACTTC.

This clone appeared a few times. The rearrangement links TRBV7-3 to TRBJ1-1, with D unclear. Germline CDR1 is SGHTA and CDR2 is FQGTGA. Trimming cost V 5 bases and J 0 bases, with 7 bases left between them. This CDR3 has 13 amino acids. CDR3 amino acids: CASSLHMNTEAFF. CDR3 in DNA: TGTGCCAGCAGCCTTCATATGAACACTGAAGCTTTCTTT.

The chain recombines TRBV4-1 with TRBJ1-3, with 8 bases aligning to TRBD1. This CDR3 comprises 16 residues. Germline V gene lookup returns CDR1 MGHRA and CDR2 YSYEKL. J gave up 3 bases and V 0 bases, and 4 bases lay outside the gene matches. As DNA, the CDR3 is TGCGCCAGCAGCCAAGACCAGGGGGCGTATGGAAACACCATATATTTT. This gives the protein CASSQDQGAYGNTIYF.

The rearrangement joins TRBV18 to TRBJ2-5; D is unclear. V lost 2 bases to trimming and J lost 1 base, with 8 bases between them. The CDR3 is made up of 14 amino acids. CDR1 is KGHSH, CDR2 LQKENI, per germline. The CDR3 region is CASSPRRLQETQYF. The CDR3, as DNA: TGTGCCAGCTCACCAAGGAGACTCCAAGAGACCCAGTACTTC.

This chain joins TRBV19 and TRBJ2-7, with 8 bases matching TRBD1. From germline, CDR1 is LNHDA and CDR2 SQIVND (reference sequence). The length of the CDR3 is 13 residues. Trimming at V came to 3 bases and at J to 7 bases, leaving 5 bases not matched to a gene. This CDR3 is CASSIQGAGEQYF. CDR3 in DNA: TGTGCCAGTAGTATCCAGGGGGCAGGGGAGCAGTACTTC.

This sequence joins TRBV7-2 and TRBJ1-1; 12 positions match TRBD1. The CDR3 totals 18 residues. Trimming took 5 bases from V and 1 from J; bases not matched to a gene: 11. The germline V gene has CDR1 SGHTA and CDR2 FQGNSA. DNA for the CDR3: TGTGCCAGCAGCCCACTCCCGGGACAGGGGGCTCGGAACACTGAAGCTTTCTTT. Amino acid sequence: CASSPLPGQGARNTEAFF.

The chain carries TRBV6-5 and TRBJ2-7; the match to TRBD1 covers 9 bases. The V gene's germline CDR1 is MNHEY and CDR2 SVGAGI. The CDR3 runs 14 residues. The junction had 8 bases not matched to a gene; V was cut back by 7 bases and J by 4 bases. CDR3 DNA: TGTGCCAGCAAAAGGGACAGGGTGGGTTACGAGCAGTACTTC. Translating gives CASKRDRVGYEQYF.

The chain's CDR3 is CASSLAGNGQPQHF. CDR3 DNA: TGTGCCAGCAGTTTGGCCGGGAATGGGCAGCCCCAGCATTTT. The V and J genes are TRBV28 and TRBJ1-5; D is undetermined. With 3 bases removed from V and 7 bases from J, the gap between germline ends came to 13 bases. The CDR3 runs 14 residues. The germline V gene has CDR1 MDHEN and CDR2 SYDVKM.

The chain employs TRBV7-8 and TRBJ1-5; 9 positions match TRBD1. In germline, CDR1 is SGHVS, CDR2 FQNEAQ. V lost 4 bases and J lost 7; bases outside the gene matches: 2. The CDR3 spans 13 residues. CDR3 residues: CASSWTGEQPQHF. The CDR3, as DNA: TGTGCCAGCAGCTGGACAGGGGAACAGCCCCAGCATTTT.